These 5 T cell receptor beta chains were sequenced from one sample in a study of long-term antiretroviral therapy in people with HIV. Researchers ran immunoSEQ v3.0 at survey level. Sequencing used immunoSEQ multiplex PCR; TCRdb keeps in-frame clones, though not all of them. The sample holds tens of thousands of clones, 65% to 90% seen once. The sequencing here drew on unsorted PBMCs, taken 1.8 years before starting antiretroviral therapy. These receptor sequences come from a woman in her 30s with HIV.

The V and J genes are TRBV9 and TRBJ2-1, with 11 positions matching TRBD2. With V trimmed by 2 bases and J by 6 bases, 1 base remained unmatched. Germline V gives CDR1 SGDLS, CDR2 YYNGEE. The CDR3 totals 14 residues. The CDR3, as DNA: TGTGCCAGCAGCGTCGGGACTAGCGGCAATGAGCAGTTCTTC. It translates to CASSVGTSGNEQFF.

This clone was detected once. V usage is TRBV5-1 and J usage is TRBJ1-1, with a weak D call TRBD1 (5 bases). Germline V gene data show CDR1 as SGHRS and CDR2 as YFSETQ. The V gene lost 3 bases and the J gene lost 4 bases, with 13 bases spanning the gap. The CDR3 runs 14 residues. The CDR3 spells CASSWGTGGTEAFF. The CDR3 coding sequence is TGCGCCAGCAGCTGGGGAACGGGGGGCACTGAAGCTTTCTTT.

The chain uses TRBV7-2 and TRBJ1-2; 9 bases are shared with TRBD1. J lost 7 bases, V lost 4 bases, and 4 bases had no gene match. Germline CDR1 and CDR2: SGHTA and FQGNSA. CDR3 size: 13 residues. The chain's CDR3 is CASSSRDRVGYTF. The CDR3 DNA follows: TGTGCCAGCAGCTCCCGGGACAGGGTTGGCTACACCTTC.

DNA for the CDR3: TGCGCCAGCAGCTTGGAAGGGGGTGACTATGGCTACACCTTC. It codes for CASSLEGGDYGYTF. V is TRBV5-1 and J is TRBJ1-2; D is perhaps TRBD1 (6 bases). This CDR3 is 14 amino acids long. CDR1 and CDR2 (germline): SGHRS, YFSETQ. Trimming took off 0 bases at V and 3 bases at J, with 9 bases between the two ends. Supplemented by reference TRBV5-1 and TRBJ1-2, the full variable domain reads KAGVTQTPRYLIKTRGQQVTLSCSPISGHRSVSWYQQTPGQGLQFLFEYFSETQRNKGNFPGRFSGRQFSNSRSEMNVSTLELGDSALYLCASSLEGGDYGYTFGSGTRLTVV.

The chain employs TRBV28 and TRBJ2-5; unclear D gene. Trimming stripped 7 bases from V and 2 bases from J, with 11 bases between. Germline CDR1 reads MDHEN; CDR2 reads SYDVKM. This CDR3 is built from 13 residues. The CDR3 spells CASIGTVQETQYF. The DNA for the CDR3 is TGTGCCAGCATAGGAACAGTTCAAGAGACCCAGTACTTC.